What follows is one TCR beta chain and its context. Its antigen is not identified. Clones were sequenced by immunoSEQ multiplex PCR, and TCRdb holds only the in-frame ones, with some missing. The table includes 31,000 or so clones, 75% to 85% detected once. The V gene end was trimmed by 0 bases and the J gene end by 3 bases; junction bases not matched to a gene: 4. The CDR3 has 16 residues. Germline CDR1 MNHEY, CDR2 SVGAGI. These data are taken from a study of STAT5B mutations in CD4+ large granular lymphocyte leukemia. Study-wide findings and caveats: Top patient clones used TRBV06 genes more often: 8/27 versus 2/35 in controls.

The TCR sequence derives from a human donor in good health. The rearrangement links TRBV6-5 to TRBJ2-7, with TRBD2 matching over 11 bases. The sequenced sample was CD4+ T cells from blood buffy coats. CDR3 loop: CASSYSPGLAGYEQYF. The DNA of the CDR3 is TGTGCCAGCAGTTACTCCCCCGGACTAGCGGGCTACGAGCAGTACTTC.